A single sample gave rise to the 21 T cell receptor beta chains below, sequenced in a study of blood T cell repertoires in COVID-19. Here immunoSEQ multiplex PCR was the method, and the copy in TCRdb shows in-frame clones only, minus some. The sample contains just over 40,000 clones, roughly four fifths of which appear only once. The sequenced material came from peripheral blood. The receptors shown here come from a woman in her sixties with acute or convalescent COVID-19.

This clone came up once. The chain couples TRBV5-1 to TRBJ1-6; the D gene is possibly TRBD1 (6 bases). This CDR3 is built from 18 residues. CDR1 SGHRS and CDR2 YFSETQ come from the germline V gene. V lost 2 bases and J lost 0, with 15 bases in between. CDR3 region: CASSFEQGGRSYNSPLHF. For the CDR3, the DNA is TGCGCCAGCAGCTTCGAACAAGGGGGACGCTCCTATAATTCACCCCTCCACTTT.

The chain combines TRBV3-1 (or the pseudogene TRBV3-2) with TRBJ1-3; 8 positions match TRBD1. CDR3 size: 14 residues. Per the germline V gene, CDR1 is LGHDT and CDR2 is YNNKEL (reference sequence). After removal of 6 bases from V and 0 bases from J, the junction contained 1 base not matched to a gene. The CDR3 sequence is CASSTGGSGNTIYF. CDR3 coding DNA: TGTGCCAGCAGTACAGGGGGCTCTGGAAACACCATATATTTT.

CDR3 bases: TGTGCCAGCAGCCCGCCTACAGGGTTAGCCGGGGAGCTGTTTTTT. Translated, it gives CASSPPTGLAGELFF. The rearrangement links TRBV7-9 to TRBJ2-2; TRBD1 might be the D (6 bases). Trimming removed 5 bases from V and 6 bases from J, with 16 bases in between. CDR1 SEHNR and CDR2 FQNEAQ come from the germline V gene (reference sequence). There are 15 residues in the CDR3.

The genes are TRBV28 and TRBJ2-2, with 7 bases identical to TRBD2. The CDR3 length is 15 residues. V shed 7 bases, J shed 8 bases, and the junction held 13 bases outside the gene matches. CDR1 and CDR2 from the germline V gene are MDHEN and SYDVKM. CDR3 amino acids: CASTSRLAAGGELFF. In nucleotides, the CDR3 is TGTGCCAGCACTTCCCGGCTAGCGGCAGGGGGGGAGCTGTTTTTT.

The rearrangement uses TRBV4-2 and TRBJ1-6, with TRBD1 as a possible D gene (5 bases). CDR1 is LGHNA and CDR2 is YNFKEQ in the germline V gene. There are 15 residues in the CDR3. Between the trimmed V and J ends, which lost 1 base and 3 bases, there was a span of 7 bases. In nucleotides, the CDR3 is TGTGCCAGCAGCCAAGGGCAGGGCTATAATTCACCCCTCCACTTT. It specifies CASSQGQGYNSPLHF.

This chain joins TRBV7-2 and TRBJ1-5; D remains unclear. Germline CDR1 and CDR2: SGHTA and FQGNSA. The CDR3 is made up of 14 amino acids. V lost 1 base and J 5 bases, leaving 9 bases between the germline ends. The CDR3 DNA reads as TGTGCCAGCAGCTTAGGAGGGATCTATCAGCCCCAGCATTTT. It yields the protein CASSLGGIYQPQHF. Based on the CDR3 plus reference TRBV7-2 and TRBJ1-5, the full variable domain is GAGVSQSPSNKVTEKGKDVELRCDPISGHTALYWYRQSLGQGLEFLIYFQGNSAPDKSGLPSDRFSAERTGGSVSTLTIQRTQQEDSAVYLCASSLGGIYQPQHFGDGTRLSIL.

The V call is TRBV10-2, the J call TRBJ2-1; maybe TRBD1 (6 bases). Germline assignment: CDR1 WSHSY and CDR2 SAAADI. This CDR3 comprises 12 residues. V lost 8 bases to trimming and J lost 7 bases, with 12 bases between them. The CDR3 DNA is TGCGCCAGCGGACAGACTCTAAATGAGCAGTTCTTC. Its protein is CASGQTLNEQFF.

The rearrangement joins TRBV28 to TRBJ1-6, with 8 bases that match TRBD1. The CDR3 contains 17 residues. The germline V gene has CDR1 MDHEN and CDR2 SYDVKM. With V trimmed by 6 bases and J by 10 bases, 17 bases remained unmatched. The CDR3 nucleotides are TGTGCCAGCAGCCAGCACACCGGGACAGGCCTCCTGTCACCCCTCCACTTT. Encoded protein: CASSQHTGTGLLSPLHF.

The genes are TRBV27 and TRBJ1-6, with TRBD1 matching 9 bases. V lost 6 bases to trimming and J lost 2 bases; unmatched junction nucleotides: 2. The CDR3 length is 15 residues. Germline loops: CDR1 MNHEY, CDR2 SMNVEV (reference sequence). In nucleotides, the CDR3 is TGTGCCAGCAGACAGGGGGCTGCCTATAATTCACCCCTCCACTTT. This codes for CASRQGAAYNSPLHF.

The chain uses TRBV12-3 or TRBV12-4 and TRBJ1-1; 10 nucleotides agree with TRBD1. V trimming: 6 bases; J trimming: 5 bases; junction bases outside the gene matches: 3. The CDR3 spans 13 residues. CDR3 sequence (DNA): TGTGCCAGCAGACAGGGACAGGGGACTGAAGCTTTCTTT. It is translated as CASRQGQGTEAFF.

The rearrangement joins TRBV2 to TRBJ2-7; 10 bases match TRBD1. CDR3 length: 15 residues. Trimming cost V 8 bases and J 1 base; bases outside gene matches: 8. The germline V gene encodes CDR1 SNHLY and CDR2 FYNNEI. The CDR3 nucleotides read TGTGCCAGCCGCCGGGACAGGGGACAGTCCTACGAGCAGTACTTC. This codes for CASRRDRGQSYEQYF.

The chain couples TRBV2 to TRBJ2-2; no clear D. V was trimmed by 7 bases and J by 8 bases, leaving 14 bases between them. The CDR3 contains 13 residues. Germline V lookup: CDR1 SNHLY, CDR2 FYNNEI. The CDR3 loop reads CASTRFPLGELFF. The CDR3 nucleotides are TGTGCCAGCACCAGATTCCCTTTGGGGGAGCTGTTTTTT.

This rearrangement joins TRBV7-9 to TRBJ2-5; 11 positions match TRBD1. Germline CDR1 SEHNR, CDR2 FQNEAQ (reference sequence). This CDR3 spans 15 amino acids. Losses at the gene ends were 5 bases for V and 4 bases for J; bases not matched to a gene: 6. The CDR3 DNA reads as TGTGCCAGCAGCCCTGGACAGGGGGCTCGAGAGACCCAGTACTTC. It is translated as CASSPGQGARETQYF.

The rearrangement joins TRBV5-5 to TRBJ2-7; perhaps TRBD1 as D (6 bases). Germline values: CDR1 SGHKS, CDR2 YYEKEE (reference sequence). CDR3 length equals 16 residues. Trimming removed 0 bases at V and 1 base at J, with 14 bases between. CDR3 protein: CASSLATGYGSYEQYF. The CDR3 region has the DNA TGTGCCAGCAGCTTGGCCACAGGGTACGGGTCCTACGAGCAGTACTTC.

This sequence joins TRBV4-2 and TRBJ2-1, with TRBD2 matching over 15 bases. V shed 4 bases and J 7 bases; nucleotides not matched to a gene: 5. The CDR3 contains 16 residues. Germline-derived CDR1 and CDR2 are LGHNA and YNFKEQ. DNA for the CDR3: TGTGCCAGCAGCCTGGAAGGGACTAGCGGGAGGAATGAGCAGTTCTTC. Translation gives CASSLEGTSGRNEQFF.

This chain connects TRBV2 to TRBJ1-3; D is perhaps TRBD1 (6 bases). This CDR3 contains 17 residues. CDR1 and CDR2 from the germline V gene are SNHLY and FYNNEI. Trimming took off 6 bases at V and 4 bases at J, with 22 bases between the two ends. The CDR3 coding sequence is TGTGCCAGCAGGGAGATGACAGGCCGACGTTCCGGAAACACCATATATTTT. It codes for CASREMTGRRSGNTIYF.

V gene TRBV18 combines with J gene TRBJ1-1; D is undetermined. V lost 4 bases and J lost 2, with 8 bases in between. CDR1 is KGHSH and CDR2 is LQKENI in the germline V gene. This CDR3 is 13 amino acids long. The CDR3 sequence: CASSRSGNTEAFF. DNA of the CDR3: TGTGCCAGCTCACGTTCGGGAAACACTGAAGCTTTCTTT.

The CDR3 here is CASSFDRTPSTDTQYF. CDR3 in DNA: TGTGCCAGCAGCTTCGATAGGACACCTAGCACAGATACGCAGTATTTT. The chain is built from TRBV11-2 and TRBJ2-3; maybe TRBD1 (5 bases). The germline V gene has CDR1 SGHAT and CDR2 FQNNGV. The V gene lost 3 bases and the J gene lost 0 bases, with 13 bases spanning the gap. The CDR3 has 16 amino acids.

This chain uses TRBV19 with TRBJ2-7; 12 nucleotides align to TRBD2. V shed 0 bases, J shed 4 bases, and the junction held 7 bases outside the gene matches. This CDR3 region has 17 residues. Per the germline V gene, CDR1 is LNHDA and CDR2 is SQIVND (reference sequence). CDR3 protein: CASSIEEGTSGFYEQYF. In nucleotides, the CDR3 is TGTGCCAGTAGTATAGAGGAAGGGACTAGCGGGTTTTACGAGCAGTACTTC.

V and J are TRBV15 and TRBJ2-3; TRBD2 agrees at 9 bases. The germline V gene has CDR1 LNHNV and CDR2 YYDKDF (reference sequence). This CDR3 region has 15 residues. Germline trimming cut 5 bases from V and 6 bases from J; bases unmatched to any gene: 9. CDR3 sequence reads: CATSLFGTSKDTQYF. The CDR3 DNA reads as TGTGCCACCAGCCTTTTCGGGACTAGCAAGGATACGCAGTATTTT.

This chain connects TRBV3-1 (or the pseudogene TRBV3-2) to TRBJ2-7, with 8 bases lining up with TRBD2. This CDR3 has 17 amino acids. Germline CDR1 reads LGHDT; CDR2 reads YNNKEL (reference sequence). The V and J ends lost 4 bases and 2 bases, in that order; junction bases with no gene match: 13. The DNA for the CDR3 is TGTGCCAGCAGCCGAGCCCGATCACTAGCGGAACCCTACGAGCAGTACTTC. Residues: CASSRARSLAEPYEQYF.